Ten or more counts support the clone carrying this TCR beta chain. The antigen remains undetermined. TCRdb recomputed calls from the PCR reads with MiXCR, one row per CDR3 protein. The profile shows approximately 90,000 distinct CDR3 sequences, roughly a fifth of them singletons. The sample comes from a study of molecular identifiers for immune sequencing clone quantification. The overall study: Naive CD8 cell RNA, from approximately 20,000 or 100,000 cells, was split five ways in replicates, with four sequenced. Findings and caveats of the study: Because of identical TCR molecules sharing a barcode, sizes of highly expanded clones could be underestimated. Spiked Jurkat TCR RNA equivalent to one cell reportedly surfaced among about a million naive cells.

As CD8+CD4-CCR7+CD45RA+ cells, naive CD8 T cells were sorted. The CDR3 contains 12 residues. Germline V gene lookup returns CDR1 SGHRS and CDR2 YFSETQ. V lost 0 bases and J lost 7, with 8 bases in between. The TCR originated in a human donor in good health. Some libraries in this study had Jurkat cell RNA spiked in. The chain uses TRBV5-1 and TRBJ2-7; D ambiguous. The sequencing sample was made of naive CD8+ T cells from blood, with Jurkat cell RNA spiked in. The subset here: FACS-sorted CD8+CD4-CCR7+CD45RA+ naive T cells. The chain's CDR3 is CASSLEWVEQYF. As DNA, the CDR3 is TGCGCCAGCAGCTTGGAGTGGGTAGAGCAGTACTTC. Supplemented by reference TRBV5-1 and TRBJ2-7, the full variable domain reads KAGVTQTPRYLIKTRGQQVTLSCSPISGHRSVSWYQQTPGQGLQFLFEYFSETQRNKGNFPGRFSGRQFSNSRSEMNVSTLELGDSALYLCASSLEWVEQYFGPGTRLTVT.